One sample yielded the 28 T cell receptor beta chains listed below, sequenced in a study of blood T cell repertoires in COVID-19. Repertoires were generated with immunoSEQ multiplex PCR, while TCRdb's copy carries only in-frame clones and drops some. The data show a few hundred thousand clones, about four fifths seen once. Specimen: peripheral blood. The origin of the receptors is a woman aged 45-65 years with acute or convalescent COVID-19.

The chain carries TRBV7-6 and TRBJ2-5; 10 bases line up with TRBD2. The CDR3 has 16 amino acids. CDR1 is SGHVS, CDR2 FNYEAQ, per germline. Unmatched junction bases numbered 10, after V lost 5 bases and J lost 4 bases. The CDR3 region is CASSPAGAGGPETQYF. The CDR3 DNA sequence: TGTGCCAGCAGCCCGGCGGGAGCGGGGGGGCCAGAGACCCAGTACTTC.

The gene calls are TRBV18 and TRBJ1-4, with D possibly matching TRBD1 (6 bases). The CDR3 is made up of 14 amino acids. The germline V gene has CDR1 KGHSH and CDR2 LQKENI. Trimming cost V 3 bases and J 10 bases, with 15 bases left between them. CDR3 sequence (DNA): TGTGCCAGCTCACCCGGGACATCAGAGGGAAAACTGTTTTTT. Translation gives CASSPGTSEGKLFF.

Only one count was recorded for this clone. DNA of the CDR3: TGTGCCAGCAGTGGAGGACTAGCGAGTGGCGGGGAGCTGTTTTTT. The encoded protein is CASSGGLASGGELFF. The chain joins TRBV25-1 to TRBJ2-2; 9 positions agree with TRBD2. The V gene's germline CDR1 is MGHDK and CDR2 SYGVNS. The CDR3 runs 15 residues. Unmatched junction bases numbered 7, after V lost 4 bases and J lost 7 bases.

The chain is built from TRBV27 and TRBJ2-1; D may be TRBD2 (6 bases). The V and J ends lost 1 base and 15 bases respectively, with 19 bases between them. CDR3 size: 14 residues. Looked up from germline, CDR1 is MNHEY and CDR2 is SMNVEV (reference sequence). The CDR3 here is CASSLFPGLVGGFF. The CDR3 region has the DNA TGTGCCAGCAGTTTATTCCCAGGACTCGTGGGGGGGTTCTTC.

This chain connects TRBV18 to TRBJ1-4; no reliable D call. Trimming removed 3 bases at V and 0 bases at J, with 14 bases between. The CDR3 length is 17 residues. Germline CDR1 and CDR2: KGHSH and LQKENI. CDR3 nucleotides: TGTGCCAGCTCACCTCAGAGGTATACCGCAACTAATGAAAAACTGTTTTTT. It yields the protein CASSPQRYTATNEKLFF.

V is TRBV10-3 and J is TRBJ1-5; D gene uncertain. This CDR3 has 12 amino acids. Deletions cut 8 bases from V and 0 bases from J, with 5 bases between. Per the germline V gene, CDR1 is ENHRY and CDR2 is SYGVKD. CDR3 nucleotides: TGTGCCATCTCGTATAGCAATCAGCCCCAGCATTTT. Translated, it gives CAISYSNQPQHF.

V usage is TRBV7-2 and J usage is TRBJ1-2; maybe TRBD1 (6 bases). The CDR3 length is 13 residues. V dropped 3 bases and J dropped 8 bases, with 13 bases sitting between them. Looked up from germline, CDR1 is SGHTA and CDR2 is FQGNSA. CDR3 sequence (DNA): TGTGCCAGCAGCTTGGGGGCAGGGAAGGGCTACACCTTC. Translation: CASSLGAGKGYTF.

The rearrangement links TRBV7-2 to TRBJ2-1; D is ambiguous. The germline V gene encodes CDR1 SGHTA and CDR2 FQGNSA. The CDR3 runs 14 residues. V was shortened by 1 base and J by 4 bases, with 8 bases between the two germline ends. The CDR3 is CASSLDVVYNEQFF. Written as DNA, the CDR3 is TGTGCCAGCAGCTTAGACGTAGTATACAATGAGCAGTTCTTC.

This clone was counted only a few times. The chain is built from TRBV5-1 and TRBJ1-2; 9 bases map to TRBD1. CDR1 and CDR2 from the germline V gene are SGHRS and YFSETQ. CDR3 length equals 15 residues. The trim removed 4 bases at V and 7 bases at J, leaving 11 bases unmatched. This chain's CDR3 is CASSQDPGQGVGYTF. The CDR3 nucleotides read TGCGCCAGCAGCCAGGATCCGGGACAGGGAGTTGGCTACACCTTC.

The J gene is TRBJ2-2, the V gene TRBV29-1; D perhaps matches TRBD1 (5 bases). This CDR3 contains 14 residues. Germline V lookup: CDR1 SQVTM, CDR2 ANQGSEA. V was cut by 4 bases and J by 0 bases, with 9 bases left in between. In nucleotides, the CDR3 is TGCAGCGTTGCGAGGACATCGAACACCGGGGAGCTGTTTTTT. Protein product: CSVARTSNTGELFF.

The V call is TRBV12-3 or TRBV12-4, the J call TRBJ2-1, with D possibly matching TRBD2 (6 bases). The V gene lost 8 bases and the J gene lost 7 bases, with 12 bases spanning the gap. The CDR3 loop spans 12 amino acids. The CDR3 protein is CASGSGRNEQFF. The CDR3 DNA reads as TGTGCCAGCGGGAGTGGGAGGAATGAGCAGTTCTTC.

The chain has TRBV7-9 and TRBJ2-1, with D perhaps matching TRBD2 (5 bases). V lost 6 bases, J lost 6 bases, and 12 bases lay in between. The CDR3 loop spans 13 amino acids. Per the germline V gene, CDR1 is SEHNR and CDR2 is FQNEAQ (reference sequence). CDR3 sequence: CASSLDYPNEQFF. The CDR3 DNA follows: TGTGCCAGCAGTCTTGACTACCCCAATGAGCAGTTCTTC.

This sequence joins TRBV6-2 or TRBV6-3 and TRBJ1-5, with 8 nucleotides matching TRBD1. This CDR3 has 15 amino acids. Losses at the gene ends were 4 bases for V and 0 bases for J; bases not matched to a gene: 2. Germline V gene sequence: CDR1 MNHEY, CDR2 SVGEGT. The CDR3: CASSSQGVSNQPQHF. For the CDR3, the DNA is TGTGCCAGCAGTTCACAGGGGGTTAGCAATCAGCCCCAGCATTTT.

The V and J genes are TRBV10-3 and TRBJ2-1; D may be TRBD1 (8 bases). Trimming left V 11 bases short and J 8 bases short, with 22 bases between. CDR3 length equals 14 residues. Germline V gives CDR1 ENHRY, CDR2 SYGVKD. CDR3 bases: TGTGCCTCCCAGGGGGGGACAGGTCGGGATGAGCAGTTCTTC. As protein: CASQGGTGRDEQFF.

V is TRBV7-8 and J is TRBJ2-2; 9 positions agree with TRBD2. Per germline, CDR1 SGHVS and CDR2 FQNEAQ. Trimming cost V 0 bases and J 2 bases; bases outside gene matches: 1. This CDR3 has 16 amino acids. This chain's CDR3 is CASSLASGSNTGELFF. As DNA, the CDR3 is TGTGCCAGCAGCTTAGCTAGCGGGAGTAACACCGGGGAGCTGTTTTTT.

The chain is built from TRBV5-1 and TRBJ1-1, with D tentatively TRBD1 (6 bases). The CDR3 is 14 residues long. The germline CDR1 and CDR2 sequences are SGHRS and YFSETQ. The germline V and J ends were trimmed by 6 bases and 6 bases, with 18 bases remaining between them. The DNA of the CDR3 is TGCGCCAGCACCCCAATGGGAGGGACACCTGAAGCTTTCTTT. Protein: CASTPMGGTPEAFF. Using reference TRBV5-1 and TRBJ1-1 for the parts outside the CDR3, the full variable domain is KAGVTQTPRYLIKTRGQQVTLSCSPISGHRSVSWYQQTPGQGLQFLFEYFSETQRNKGNFPGRFSGRQFSNSRSEMNVSTLELGDSALYLCASTPMGGTPEAFFGQGTRLTVV.

This clone has a count of ten or more. The V gene is TRBV2, the J gene TRBJ2-1; D uncertain. CDR1 and CDR2 (germline): SNHLY, FYNNEI. V was trimmed by 2 bases and J by 0 bases, leaving 11 bases between them. This CDR3 has 16 amino acids. CDR3 nucleotides: TGTGCCAGCAGTGAAATCGGAGTGAGCTCCTACAATGAGCAGTTCTTC. It is translated as CASSEIGVSSYNEQFF. Together with reference TRBV2 and TRBJ2-1, the CDR3 gives the full variable domain: EPEVTQTPSHQVTQMGQEVILRCVPISNHLYFYWYRQILGQKVEFLVSFYNNEISEKSEIFDDQFSVERPDGSNFTLKIRSTKLEDSAMYFCASSEIGVSSYNEQFFGPGTRLTVL.

This sequence joins TRBV3-1 (or the pseudogene TRBV3-2) and TRBJ2-3, with TRBD1 identical over 7 bases. In germline, CDR1 is LGHDT, CDR2 YNNKEL (reference sequence). Trimming removed 6 bases from V and 5 bases from J; junction bases left unmatched: 8. The CDR3 runs to 14 residues. The CDR3 sequence: CASSAGTEQDTQYF. In nucleotides, the CDR3 is TGTGCCAGCAGTGCCGGGACAGAGCAAGATACGCAGTATTTT.

Comment on this clone: The identical CDR3 is also encoded by other nucleotide sequences in the sample. V usage is TRBV29-1 and J usage is TRBJ2-3, with TRBD2 matching over 9 bases. V trimming: 3 bases; J trimming: 3 bases; junction bases outside the gene matches: 4. The CDR3 is 14 residues long. Germline CDR1 is SQVTM and CDR2 is ANQGSEA. The CDR3 region has the DNA TGCAGCGTTGAGGGCGGGAGGGGGACAGATACGCAGTATTTT. Its protein product is CSVEGGRGTDTQYF.

The chain has TRBV10-3 and TRBJ2-5; tentatively, D is TRBD2 (6 bases). Germline V gene sequence: CDR1 ENHRY, CDR2 SYGVKD. V was shortened by 7 bases and J by 5 bases, with 17 bases between the two germline ends. The CDR3 has 14 amino acids. CDR3: CAINKGLAPETQYF. The DNA for the CDR3 is TGTGCCATCAACAAGGGACTGGCCCCGGAGACCCAGTACTTC.

The chain recombines TRBV5-1 with TRBJ1-6, with a possible D match to TRBD1 (5 bases). This CDR3 has 14 amino acids. V was trimmed by 0 bases and J by 10 bases, leaving 11 bases between them. CDR1 is SGHRS, CDR2 YFSETQ, per germline. The CDR3 bases are TGCGCCAGCAGCTTGGCGGGGGAAAAATCACCCCTCCACTTT. Encoded protein: CASSLAGEKSPLHF.

This chain uses TRBV2 with TRBJ2-7; D may be TRBD1 (5 bases). The CDR3 totals 14 residues. The V and J ends lost 4 bases and 0 bases respectively, with 10 bases between them. CDR1 and CDR2 (germline): SNHLY, FYNNEI. For the CDR3, the DNA is TGTGCCAGCAGTGCAGGGCAGATCTCCTACGAGCAGTACTTC. It encodes CASSAGQISYEQYF.

The J gene is TRBJ2-5, the V gene TRBV10-3; TRBD1 matches 7 bases. Trimming took 4 bases from V and 3 from J; bases not matched to a gene: 8. This CDR3 spans 15 amino acids. In germline, CDR1 is ENHRY, CDR2 SYGVKD. The CDR3 reads CAISASSGGEETQYF. The CDR3 region has the DNA TGTGCCATCAGTGCTTCTTCAGGGGGTGAAGAGACCCAGTACTTC.

This clone was observed once. The CDR3 coding sequence is TGTGCCAGCAGCCCGAAGGCGGGAGGATACGAGCAGTACTTC. Translating gives CASSPKAGGYEQYF. The rearrangement joins TRBV7-3 to TRBJ2-7, with 8 nucleotides matching TRBD2. Germline V gene data show CDR1 as SGHTA and CDR2 as FQGTGA. CDR3 length: 14 amino acids. J was trimmed by 4 bases and V by 5 bases; bases with no gene match: 7.

The chain uses TRBV18 and TRBJ1-1; 10 bases agree with TRBD1. There are 15 residues in the CDR3. After removal of 3 bases from V and 9 bases from J, the junction contained 10 bases not matched to a gene. Germline CDR1 is KGHSH and CDR2 is LQKENI. CDR3 amino acids: CASSPTKGDRGKAFF. The CDR3 DNA follows: TGTGCCAGCTCACCTACAAAGGGGGACAGGGGCAAAGCTTTCTTT. Drawing the rest from reference TRBV18 and TRBJ1-1, the complete variable domain is NAGVMQNPRHLVRRRGQEARLRCSPMKGHSHVYWYRQLPEEGLKFMVYLQKENIIDESGMPKERFSAEFPKEGPSILRIQQVVRGDSAAYFCASSPTKGDRGKAFFGQGTRLTVV.

The chain uses TRBV6-5 and TRBJ1-3; weak D call: TRBD1 (5 bases). The germline V gene has CDR1 MNHEY and CDR2 SVGAGI. This CDR3 is 13 amino acids long. Trimming stripped 6 bases from V and 7 bases from J, with 13 bases between. The CDR3 bases are TGTGCCAGCAGCGAGTCAGGGTACAACACCATATATTTT. Its translation is CASSESGYNTIYF.

The chain uses TRBV4-3 and TRBJ2-1; D unclear. Germline-derived CDR1 and CDR2 are LGHNA and YSLEER. Trimming cost V 0 bases and J 0 bases, with 12 bases left between them. The CDR3 consists of 17 residues. The CDR3 nucleotides are TGCGCCAGCAGCCAAGATCGAGGCGTAAGCTCCTACAATGAGCAGTTCTTC. Translating gives CASSQDRGVSSYNEQFF.

This clone has just one count. Other DNA variants within this sample encode the same CDR3. The chain is built from TRBV7-2 and TRBJ1-1; tentatively, D is TRBD1 (6 bases). The V gene's germline CDR1 is SGHTA and CDR2 FQGNSA. This CDR3 region has 16 residues. V gave up 1 base and J gave up 4 bases, with 16 bases separating them. The CDR3 region is CASSLVGGGGGTEAFF. CDR3 DNA: TGTGCCAGCAGCTTAGTTGGGGGAGGGGGTGGCACTGAAGCTTTCTTT.